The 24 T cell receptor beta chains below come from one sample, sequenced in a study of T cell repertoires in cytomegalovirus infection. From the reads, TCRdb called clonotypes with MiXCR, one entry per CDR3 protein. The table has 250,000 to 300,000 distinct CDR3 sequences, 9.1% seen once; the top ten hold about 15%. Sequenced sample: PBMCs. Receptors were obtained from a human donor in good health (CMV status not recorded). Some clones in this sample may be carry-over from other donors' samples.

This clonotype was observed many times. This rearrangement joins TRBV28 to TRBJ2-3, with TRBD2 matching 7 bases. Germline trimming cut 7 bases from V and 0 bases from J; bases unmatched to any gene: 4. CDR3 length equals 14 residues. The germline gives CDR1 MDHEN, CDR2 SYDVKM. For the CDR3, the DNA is TGTGCCAGCATCCGGGGGGTTAGCACAGATACGCAGTATTTT. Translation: CASIRGVSTDTQYF. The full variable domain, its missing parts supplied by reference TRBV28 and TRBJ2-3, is DVKVTQSSRYLVKRTGEKVFLECVQDMDHENMFWYRQDPGLGLRLIYFSYDVKMKEKGDIPEGYSVSREKKERFSLILESASTNQTSMYLCASIRGVSTDTQYFGPGTRLTVL.

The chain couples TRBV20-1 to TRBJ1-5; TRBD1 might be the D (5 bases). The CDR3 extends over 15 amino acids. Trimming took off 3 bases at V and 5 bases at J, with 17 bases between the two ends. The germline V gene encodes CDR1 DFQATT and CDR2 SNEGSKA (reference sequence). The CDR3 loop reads CSASSVWGSDQPQHF. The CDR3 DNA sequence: TGCAGTGCTAGTTCTGTGTGGGGGAGTGATCAGCCCCAGCATTTT.

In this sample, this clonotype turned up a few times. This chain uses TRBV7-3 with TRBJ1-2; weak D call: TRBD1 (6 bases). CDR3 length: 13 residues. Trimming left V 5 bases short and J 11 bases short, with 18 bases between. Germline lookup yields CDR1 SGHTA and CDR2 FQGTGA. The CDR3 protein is CASSGWQGMGYTF. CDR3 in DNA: TGTGCCAGCAGCGGGTGGCAGGGGATGGGGTACACCTTC.

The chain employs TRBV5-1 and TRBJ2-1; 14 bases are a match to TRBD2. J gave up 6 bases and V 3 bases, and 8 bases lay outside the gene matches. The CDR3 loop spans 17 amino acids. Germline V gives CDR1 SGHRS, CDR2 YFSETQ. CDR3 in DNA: TGCGCCAGCAGCTCCGGGACTAGCGGGAGACCCCTCAATGAGCAGTTCTTC. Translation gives CASSSGTSGRPLNEQFF.

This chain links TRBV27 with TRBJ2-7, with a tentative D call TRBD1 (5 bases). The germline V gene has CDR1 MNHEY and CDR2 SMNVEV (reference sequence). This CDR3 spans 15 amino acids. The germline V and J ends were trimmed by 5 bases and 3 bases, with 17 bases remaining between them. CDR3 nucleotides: TGTGCCAGCAGTACCCACCCTCGCCAGGGCTACGAGCAGTACTTC. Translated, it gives CASSTHPRQGYEQYF.

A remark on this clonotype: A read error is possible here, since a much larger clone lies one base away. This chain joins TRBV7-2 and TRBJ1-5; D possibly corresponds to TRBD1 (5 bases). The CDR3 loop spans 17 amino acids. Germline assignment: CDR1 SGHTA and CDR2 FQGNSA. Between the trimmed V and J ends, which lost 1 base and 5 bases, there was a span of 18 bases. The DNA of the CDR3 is TGTGCCAGCAGCTTAGTTATTATGGTAGGGGTTCATCAGCCCCAGCATTTT. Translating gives CASSLVIMVGVHQPQHF.

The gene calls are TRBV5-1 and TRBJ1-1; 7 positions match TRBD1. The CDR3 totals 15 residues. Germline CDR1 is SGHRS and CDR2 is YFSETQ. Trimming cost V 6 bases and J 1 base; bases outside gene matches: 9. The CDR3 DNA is TGCGCCAGCACCCTCGTCGGGACAGCGAACACTGAAGCTTTCTTT. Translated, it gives CASTLVGTANTEAFF.

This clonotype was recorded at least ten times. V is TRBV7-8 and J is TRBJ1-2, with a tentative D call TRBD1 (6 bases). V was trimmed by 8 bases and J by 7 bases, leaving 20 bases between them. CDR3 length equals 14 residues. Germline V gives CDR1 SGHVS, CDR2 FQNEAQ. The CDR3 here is CASAHTGFGRGYTF. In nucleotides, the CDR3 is TGTGCCAGCGCTCATACAGGGTTTGGTCGTGGCTACACCTTC.

The CDR3 coding sequence is TGCAGTGCTAGACCCAGGGTGGGACAGGGGGCGGTAGGCTACACCTTC. Translation gives CSARPRVGQGAVGYTF. This chain joins TRBV20-1 and TRBJ1-2; 12 bases line up with TRBD1. Germline trimming cut 2 bases from V and 8 bases from J; bases unmatched to any gene: 12. The CDR3 extends over 16 amino acids. Germline lookup yields CDR1 DFQATT and CDR2 SNEGSKA (reference sequence).

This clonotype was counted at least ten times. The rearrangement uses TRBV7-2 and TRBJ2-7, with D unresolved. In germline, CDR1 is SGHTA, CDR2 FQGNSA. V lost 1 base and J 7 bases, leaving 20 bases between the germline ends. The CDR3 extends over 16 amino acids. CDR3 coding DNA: TGTGCCAGCAGCTTAGAGGAGTCTACGGCTGCTCGGGAGCAGTACTTC. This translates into CASSLEESTAAREQYF.

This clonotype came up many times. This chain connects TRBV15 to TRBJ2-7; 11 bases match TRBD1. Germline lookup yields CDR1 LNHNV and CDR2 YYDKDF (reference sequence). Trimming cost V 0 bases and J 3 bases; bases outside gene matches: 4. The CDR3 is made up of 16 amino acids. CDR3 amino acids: CATSRDTGTGGYEQYF. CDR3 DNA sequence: TGTGCCACCAGCAGAGATACCGGGACAGGGGGCTACGAGCAGTACTTC.

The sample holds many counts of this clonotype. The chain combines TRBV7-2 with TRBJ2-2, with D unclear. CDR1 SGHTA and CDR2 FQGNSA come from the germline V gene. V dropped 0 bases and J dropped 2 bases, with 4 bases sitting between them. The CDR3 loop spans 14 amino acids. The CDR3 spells CASSLARNTGELFF. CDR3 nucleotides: TGTGCCAGCAGCTTAGCAAGAAACACCGGGGAGCTGTTTTTT.

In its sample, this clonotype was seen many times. The CDR3 reads CASSLGQDGVSQYF. The CDR3 DNA follows: TGTGCCAGCAGCTTAGGCCAGGACGGTGTGTCCCAGTACTTC. The rearrangement joins TRBV7-6 to TRBJ2-5; D gene ambiguous. Germline CDR1 is SGHVS and CDR2 is FNYEAQ. V was cut by 1 base and J by 9 bases, with 15 bases left in between. The CDR3 totals 14 residues.

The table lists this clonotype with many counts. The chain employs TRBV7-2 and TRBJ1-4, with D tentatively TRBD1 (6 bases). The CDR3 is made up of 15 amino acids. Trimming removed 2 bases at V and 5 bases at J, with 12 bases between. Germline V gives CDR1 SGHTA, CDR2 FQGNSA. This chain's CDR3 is CASSLSAGVNEKLFF. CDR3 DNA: TGTGCCAGCAGCTTATCGGCAGGGGTGAATGAAAAACTGTTTTTT. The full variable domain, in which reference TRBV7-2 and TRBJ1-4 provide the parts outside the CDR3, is GAGVSQSPSNKVTEKGKDVELRCDPISGHTALYWYRQSLGQGLEFLIYFQGNSAPDKSGLPSDRFSAERTGGSVSTLTIQRTQQEDSAVYLCASSLSAGVNEKLFFGSGTQLSVL.

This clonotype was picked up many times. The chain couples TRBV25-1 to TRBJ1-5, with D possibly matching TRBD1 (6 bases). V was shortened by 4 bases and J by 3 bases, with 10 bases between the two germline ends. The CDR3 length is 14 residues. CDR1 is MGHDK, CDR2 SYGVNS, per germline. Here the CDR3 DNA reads TGTGCCAGCAGTGGTACAGGGTACAATCAGCCCCAGCATTTT. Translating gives CASSGTGYNQPQHF.

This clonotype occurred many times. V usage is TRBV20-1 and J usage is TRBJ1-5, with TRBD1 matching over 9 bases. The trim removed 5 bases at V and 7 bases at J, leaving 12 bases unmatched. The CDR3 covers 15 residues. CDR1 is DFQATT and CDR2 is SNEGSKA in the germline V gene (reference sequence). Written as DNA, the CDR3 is TGCAGTGCTCGGGACAGGGATACGACCTTACAGCCCCAGCATTTT. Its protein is CSARDRDTTLQPQHF.

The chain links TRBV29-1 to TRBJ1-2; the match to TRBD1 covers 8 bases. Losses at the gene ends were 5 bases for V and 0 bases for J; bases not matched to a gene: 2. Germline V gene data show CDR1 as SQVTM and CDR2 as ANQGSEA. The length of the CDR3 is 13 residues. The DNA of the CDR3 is TGCAGCGTTAACAGGGGGACTAACTATGGCTACACCTTC. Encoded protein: CSVNRGTNYGYTF.

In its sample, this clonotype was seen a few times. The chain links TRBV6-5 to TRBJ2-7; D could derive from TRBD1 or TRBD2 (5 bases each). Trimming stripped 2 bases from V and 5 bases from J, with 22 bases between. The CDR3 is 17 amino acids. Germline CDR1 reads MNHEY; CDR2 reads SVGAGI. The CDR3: CASSYTLRVGPPDEQYF. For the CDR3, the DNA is TGTGCCAGCAGTTACACCCTGAGGGTGGGACCTCCGGACGAGCAGTACTTC.

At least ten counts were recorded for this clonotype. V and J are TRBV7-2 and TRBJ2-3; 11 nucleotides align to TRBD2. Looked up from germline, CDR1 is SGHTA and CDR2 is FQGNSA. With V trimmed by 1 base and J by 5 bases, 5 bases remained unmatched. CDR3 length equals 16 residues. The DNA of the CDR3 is TGTGCCAGCAGCTTAGAACTAGCGGGGGTTAGAGATACGCAGTATTTT. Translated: CASSLELAGVRDTQYF. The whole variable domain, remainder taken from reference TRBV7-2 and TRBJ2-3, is GAGVSQSPSNKVTEKGKDVELRCDPISGHTALYWYRQSLGQGLEFLIYFQGNSAPDKSGLPSDRFSAERTGGSVSTLTIQRTQQEDSAVYLCASSLELAGVRDTQYFGPGTRLTVL.

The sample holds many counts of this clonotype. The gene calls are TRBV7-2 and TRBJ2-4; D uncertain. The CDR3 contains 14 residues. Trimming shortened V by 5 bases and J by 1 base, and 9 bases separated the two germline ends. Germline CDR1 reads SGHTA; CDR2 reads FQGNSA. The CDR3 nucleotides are TGTGCCAGCAGCCTAGAAGGGGCCAAAAACATTCAGTACTTC. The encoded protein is CASSLEGAKNIQYF.

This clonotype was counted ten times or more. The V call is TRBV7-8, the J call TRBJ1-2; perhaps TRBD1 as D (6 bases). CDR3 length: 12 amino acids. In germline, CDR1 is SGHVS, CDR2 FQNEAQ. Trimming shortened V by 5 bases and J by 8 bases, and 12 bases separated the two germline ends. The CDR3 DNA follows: TGTGCCAGCAGCCAAGGGGGTGAGGGCTACACCTTC. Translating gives CASSQGGEGYTF.

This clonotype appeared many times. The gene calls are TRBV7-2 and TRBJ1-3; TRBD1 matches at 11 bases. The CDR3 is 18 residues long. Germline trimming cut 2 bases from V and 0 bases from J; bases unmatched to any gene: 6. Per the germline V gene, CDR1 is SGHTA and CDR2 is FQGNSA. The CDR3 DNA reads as TGTGCCAGCAGCTTACATCCCGGGACAGGGGGCTCTGGAAACACCATATATTTT. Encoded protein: CASSLHPGTGGSGNTIYF. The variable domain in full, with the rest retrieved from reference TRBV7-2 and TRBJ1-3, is GAGVSQSPSNKVTEKGKDVELRCDPISGHTALYWYRQSLGQGLEFLIYFQGNSAPDKSGLPSDRFSAERTGGSVSTLTIQRTQQEDSAVYLCASSLHPGTGGSGNTIYFGEGSWLTVV.

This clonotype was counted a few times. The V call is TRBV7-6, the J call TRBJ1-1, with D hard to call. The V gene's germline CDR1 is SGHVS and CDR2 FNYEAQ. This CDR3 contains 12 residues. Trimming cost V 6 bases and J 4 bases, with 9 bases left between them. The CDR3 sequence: CASSSSITEAFF. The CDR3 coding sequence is TGTGCCAGCAGTTCTAGCATCACTGAAGCTTTCTTT.

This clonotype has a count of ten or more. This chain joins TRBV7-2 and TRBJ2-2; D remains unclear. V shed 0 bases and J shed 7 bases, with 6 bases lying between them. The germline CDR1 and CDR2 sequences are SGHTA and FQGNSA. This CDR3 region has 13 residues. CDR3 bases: TGTGCCAGCAGCTTAGCTGGAAACGGGGAGCTGTTTTTT. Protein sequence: CASSLAGNGELFF.